This is a list of T cell receptor beta chains from one sample in a study of T-cell reconstitution after alpha-beta-depleted transplantation in children. TCRdb used MiXCR to reprocess the PCR reads, holding one entry per CDR3 protein. The sample shows about 150,000 distinct CDR3 sequences, about 9% of them seen only once. The sample here was PBMCs, mostly from graft donor cells, taken 180 days after TCRalphabeta/CD19-depleted stem cell transplant. These receptors were obtained from a female patient aged 2-9 years who had a stem cell transplant for congenital amegakaryocytic thrombocytopenia, so the T cells may come from the graft donor. The CDR3 runs from the conserved cysteine through the conserved F or W. Fields, in order: V gene, J gene, clone size, D gene, CDR3 protein, CDR3 DNA. D genes are given only for firm matches. Not all rows give a size; the values are once, few, many and, for expanded clones, a class.

V: TRBV10-2; J: TRBJ2-1; size: many; D: TRBD1; CDR3: CASRRGQGSDEQFF; DNA: TGCGCCAGCAGGCGGGGACAGGGAAGCGATGAGCAGTTCTTC
V: TRBV28; J: TRBJ2-1; size: many; D: TRBD2; CDR3: CASSPKGLAARNEQFF; DNA: TGTGCCAGCAGTCCAAAGGGACTAGCGGCACGAAATGAGCAGTTCTTC
V: TRBV6-2/TRBV6-3; J: TRBJ2-7; size: few; D: .; CDR3: CASSPPGGSRPYEQYF; DNA: TGTGCCAGCAGCCCTCCGGGCGGGTCACGACCCTACGAGCAGTACTTC
V: TRBV19; J: TRBJ2-2; size: few; D: .; CDR3: CASIETGFGELFF; DNA: TGTGCCAGTATCGAAACAGGGTTCGGGGAGCTGTTTTTT
V: TRBV4-1; J: TRBJ2-5; size: .; D: .; CDR3: CASSQGWGKGETQYF; DNA: TGCGCCAGCAGCCAAGGCTGGGGTAAGGGGGAGACCCAGTACTTC
V: TRBV11-2; J: TRBJ1-1; size: few; D: TRBD1; CDR3: CASSPRTGRTEAFF; DNA: TGTGCCAGCAGCCCCCGGACAGGGAGGACTGAAGCTTTCTTT
V: TRBV5-1; J: TRBJ2-7; size: .; D: .; CDR3: CASSLGRGLYEQYF; DNA: TGCGCCAGCAGCTTGGGCCGAGGGCTCTACGAGCAGTACTTC
V: TRBV12-3/TRBV12-4; J: TRBJ1-3; size: many; D: .; CDR3: CASRQTQAGNTIYF; DNA: TGTGCCAGCAGACAGACCCAGGCTGGAAACACCATATATTTT
V: TRBV20-1; J: TRBJ2-3; size: .; D: TRBD2; CDR3: CSATGTSGPGDTQYF; DNA: TGCAGTGCCACCGGGACTAGCGGCCCCGGGGATACGCAGTATTTT
V: TRBV12-3/TRBV12-4; J: TRBJ2-3; size: many; D: TRBD2; CDR3: CASSFRLAGITDTQYF; DNA: TGTGCCAGCAGTTTTCGGCTAGCGGGGATCACAGATACGCAGTATTTT
V: TRBV28; J: TRBJ2-1; size: few; D: TRBD2; CDR3: CASSRAALAGANNEQFF; DNA: TGTGCCAGCAGCCGAGCCGCCCTAGCGGGAGCGAACAATGAGCAGTTCTTC
V: TRBV12-3/TRBV12-4; J: TRBJ2-1; size: many; D: .; CDR3: CASSRTSETPYNEQFF; DNA: TGTGCCAGCAGCCGAACGTCCGAGACACCCTACAATGAGCAGTTCTTC
V: TRBV12-3/TRBV12-4; J: TRBJ2-2; size: few; D: .; CDR3: CASTQGRGLNTGELFF; DNA: TGTGCCAGCACCCAAGGCAGGGGACTTAACACCGGGGAGCTGTTTTTT
V: TRBV29-1; J: TRBJ1-4; size: few; D: .; CDR3: CSVVSPANSGEKLFF; DNA: TGCAGCGTCGTGTCCCCCGCTAACTCCGGTGAAAAACTGTTTTTT
V: TRBV4-2; J: TRBJ1-4; size: few; D: .; CDR3: CASSQATLRNEKLFF; DNA: TGTGCCAGCAGCCAAGCTACCCTACGGAATGAAAAACTGTTTTTT
V: TRBV12-3/TRBV12-4; J: TRBJ1-2; size: .; D: TRBD1; CDR3: CASSRRQGPSYGYTF; DNA: TGTGCCAGCAGCCGCCGACAGGGGCCAAGCTATGGCTACACCTTC
V: TRBV6-1; J: TRBJ2-3; size: .; D: TRBD1; CDR3: CASRVDRGRPDTQYF; DNA: TGTGCCAGCAGGGTGGACAGGGGGCGACCCGATACGCAGTATTTT
V: TRBV5-5; J: TRBJ1-5; size: .; D: .; CDR3: CASSLEGVNQPQHF; DNA: TGTGCCAGCAGCTTAGAGGGGGTGAATCAGCCCCAGCATTTT
V: TRBV14; J: TRBJ2-2; size: .; D: TRBD1; CDR3: CASSLDTGGAGELFF; DNA: TGTGCCAGCAGCCTAGATACAGGGGGTGCCGGGGAGCTGTTTTTT
V: TRBV6-5; J: TRBJ2-7; size: .; D: .; CDR3: CASSYRTTSYEQYF; DNA: TGTGCCAGCAGTTACAGGACTACCTCCTACGAGCAGTACTTC
V: TRBV27; J: TRBJ2-5; size: many; D: .; CDR3: CASSLASLKETQYF; DNA: TGTGCCAGCAGTTTAGCCAGCTTAAAGGAGACCCAGTACTTC
V: TRBV20-1; J: TRBJ2-1; size: many; D: TRBD2; CDR3: CSAISGGPYNEQFF; DNA: TGCAGTGCTATTAGCGGGGGCCCCTACAATGAGCAGTTCTTC
V: TRBV20-1; J: TRBJ2-1; size: .; D: TRBD2; CDR3: CSAGGQLAGGSKSPFEQFF; DNA: TGCAGTGCTGGGGGACAGTTAGCGGGAGGGTCCAAGTCTCCCTTCGAGCAGTTCTTC
V: TRBV20-1; J: TRBJ1-2; size: .; D: TRBD1; CDR3: CSAPGQGAVNYGYTF; DNA: TGCAGTGCCCCGGGACAGGGAGCGGTTAACTATGGCTACACCTTC
V: TRBV5-1; J: TRBJ2-2; size: many; D: TRBD2; CDR3: CASSSLAAPNTGELFF; DNA: TGCGCCAGCAGCTCTCTAGCGGCACCTAACACCGGGGAGCTGTTTTTT
V: TRBV3-1; J: TRBJ1-4; size: many; D: .; CDR3: CASSQDWNEKLFF; DNA: TGTGCCAGCAGCCAAGATTGGAATGAAAAACTGTTTTTT
V: TRBV28; J: TRBJ1-3; size: many; D: TRBD1; CDR3: CASRDRAGNTIYF; DNA: TGTGCCAGCAGAGACAGGGCTGGAAACACCATATATTTT
V: TRBV19; J: TRBJ2-3; size: few; D: TRBD1; CDR3: CASGQGVRTDTQYF; DNA: TGTGCCAGTGGACAGGGGGTCCGCACAGATACGCAGTATTTT
V: TRBV7-9; J: TRBJ1-3; size: many; D: .; CDR3: CASSPTRVSGNTIYF; DNA: TGTGCCAGCAGCCCGACGCGGGTCTCTGGAAACACCATATATTTT
V: TRBV10-3; J: TRBJ2-7; size: .; D: .; CDR3: CAISAGLPSYEQYF; DNA: TGTGCCATCAGCGCCGGGCTCCCCTCCTACGAGCAGTACTTC
V: TRBV5-1; J: TRBJ1-1; size: many; D: .; CDR3: CASSPGPGMITEAFF; DNA: TGCGCCAGCAGCCCGGGGCCGGGGATGATTACTGAAGCTTTCTTT
V: TRBV20-1; J: TRBJ1-6; size: few; D: .; CDR3: CSARGAPESLYNSPLHF; DNA: TGCAGTGCTAGAGGGGCCCCAGAGTCCTTATATAATTCACCCCTCCACTTT
V: TRBV24-1; J: TRBJ2-1; size: many; D: TRBD1; CDR3: CATSDPGQGSSYNEQFF; DNA: TGTGCCACCAGTGACCCGGGACAGGGGAGCTCCTACAATGAGCAGTTCTTC
V: TRBV7-3; J: TRBJ2-6; size: many; D: .; CDR3: CASSLGVGGANVLTF; DNA: TGTGCCAGCAGCTTAGGGGTGGGAGGGGCCAACGTCCTGACTTTC
V: TRBV5-5; J: TRBJ1-1; size: many; D: .; CDR3: CASSGTVNTEAFF; DNA: TGTGCCAGCAGCGGGACGGTGAACACTGAAGCTTTCTTT
V: TRBV20-1; J: TRBJ1-1; size: few; D: TRBD1; CDR3: CSASTGWLSSRPNTEAFF; DNA: TGCAGTGCTTCGACAGGGTGGCTCTCTTCGAGGCCTAACACTGAAGCTTTCTTT
V: TRBV12-3/TRBV12-4; J: TRBJ2-4; size: many; D: TRBD1; CDR3: CASSTGQGAVNIQYF; DNA: TGTGCCAGCAGTACGGGACAGGGGGCTGTAAACATTCAGTACTTC
V: TRBV20-1; J: TRBJ2-7; size: few; D: TRBD1; CDR3: CSAHGTGNYEQYF; DNA: TGCAGTGCCCACGGGACAGGGAACTACGAGCAGTACTTC
V: TRBV24-1; J: TRBJ2-7; size: many; D: TRBD1; CDR3: CATSSDRAPYEQYF; DNA: TGTGCCACCAGTTCGGACAGGGCTCCCTACGAGCAGTACTTC
V: TRBV12-3/TRBV12-4; J: TRBJ1-4; size: few; D: .; CDR3: CASRRTGEKLFF; DNA: TGTGCCAGCAGAAGGACGGGCGAAAAACTGTTTTTT
V: TRBV28; J: TRBJ1-5; size: .; D: .; CDR3: CASTPGDWGVQPQHF; DNA: TGTGCCAGCACCCCAGGGGACTGGGGGGTTCAGCCCCAGCATTTT
V: TRBV20-1; J: TRBJ2-1; size: many; D: .; CDR3: CSARDRGTYNEQFF; DNA: TGCAGTGCTAGAGACAGGGGCACCTACAATGAGCAGTTCTTC
V: TRBV28; J: TRBJ1-4; size: .; D: .; CDR3: CASSYPDTRGEKLFF; DNA: TGTGCCAGCAGTTACCCCGACACCCGGGGTGAAAAACTGTTTTTT
V: TRBV7-6; J: TRBJ2-2; size: many; D: .; CDR3: CASSSLRGPNTGELFF; DNA: TGTGCCAGCAGCAGCCTCCGCGGCCCGAACACCGGGGAGCTGTTTTTT
V: TRBV20-1; J: TRBJ1-4; size: few; D: .; CDR3: CSARDLGGGEKLFF; DNA: TGCAGTGCTAGAGATCTTGGGGGTGGAGAAAAACTGTTTTTT
V: TRBV11-2; J: TRBJ1-3; size: many; D: .; CDR3: CASSPANNGYTIYF; DNA: TGTGCCAGCAGCCCAGCCAACAACGGGTACACCATATATTTT
V: TRBV28; J: TRBJ1-5; size: many; D: .; CDR3: CASSLGAGRRGNQPQHF; DNA: TGTGCCAGCAGTTTAGGAGCAGGGCGCAGGGGAAATCAGCCCCAGCATTTT
V: TRBV7-9; J: TRBJ1-1; size: once; D: .; CDR3: CASSPRQAFF; DNA: TGTGCCAGCAGCCCCCGCCAAGCTTTCTTT